This T cell receptor (beta chain) was captured in a study of blood T cell repertoires in COVID-19. On the study more broadly: Sites across the United States, Italy and Spain contributed samples from acute and convalescent COVID-19. Nucleic acid was either cDNA or gDNA, and it came from T cells, B-cell-depleted T cells, or PBMCs.

The protocol was immunoSEQ multiplex PCR, while the TCRdb copy is restricted to in-frame clones and leaves out a portion. Among approximately 280,000 clones listed, around nine tenths were seen once. Ages ranged from roughly 18 to 95 years, with residence in approximately 25 US areas. Donors in Cohort 3 who had recovered were those with two negative PCRs, healthcare professional clearance, or resolution of their symptoms. The germline CDR1 and CDR2 sequences are SGHRS and YFSETQ. V lost 2 bases, J lost 4 bases, and 12 bases lay in between. This CDR3 comprises 14 residues. This clonotype originated in a young woman who had recovered from COVID-19. The chain has TRBV5-1 and TRBJ1-1, with D possibly matching TRBD1 (5 bases). What was sequenced was PBMCs or T cells enriched from blood (not recorded which). The CDR3 region is CASSFYQGGTEAFF. CDR3 coding DNA: TGCGCCAGCAGCTTTTATCAGGGAGGCACTGAAGCTTTCTTT.